The entry below describes one T cell receptor (beta chain). One entry per CDR3 protein, called by TCRdb with MiXCR from the RT-PCR reads. Of about 540,000 distinct CDR3 sequences listed, under 25% are singletons. The entry originates in a study of response to subunit inactivated influenza vaccine. Trimming stripped 4 bases from V and 6 bases from J, with 13 bases between. This CDR3 comprises 14 residues. CDR1 is SGHDT and CDR2 is YYEEEE in the germline V gene. The same sample was also studied in work on T cells expressing NK-cell markers. That source adds: Production of TCR beta cDNA relied on 5'RACE template switching with UMIs. Underlying the TCR beta repertoires were sorted CD3+CD56+NKG2C+, CD3+CD56+NKG2C- and CD3+CD56-NKG2C+ T cells. Most of the eight sequenced donors were classified as HCMV-seropositive, and one was classified as seronegative. Six of the donors carried dominant NKG2C+ clonotypes that took up 1.0-7.0% of their CD8+ T cells. Questions lingered over whether expanded NKG2C+ T cell clones were HCMV-specific.

The origin of this receptor is a man in his fifties who received an inactivated influenza vaccine. The gene calls are TRBV5-6 and TRBJ2-2; unclear D gene. The sequencing used CD4+ T cells sorted from PBMCs, collected 12 days after vaccination. The DNA of the CDR3 is TGTGCCAGCAGCCCGACCTTTGGGGCCGGGGAGCTGTTTTTT. This sequence encodes CASSPTFGAGELFF.